Listed here are 2 T cell receptor beta chains from one sample, sequenced in a study of tumor-infiltrating lymphocytes in localized non-small cell lung cancer. Libraries were prepared by immunoSEQ multiplex PCR; TCRdb keeps only in-frame clonotypes and omits some of them. This sample has 12,000 or so clones, with around 84% found just once. Input material: lung tumor tissue. These receptors all come from a human donor with non-small cell lung cancer.

The chain has TRBV4-1 and TRBJ2-1; no clear D gene. Trimming took 0 bases from V and 0 from J, leaving 12 bases between them. Germline-derived CDR1 and CDR2 are MGHRA and YSYEKL. This CDR3 contains 17 residues. DNA of the CDR3: TGCGCCAGCAGCCAAGACGCTCACGGAGTCTCCTACAATGAGCAGTTCTTC. Protein sequence: CASSQDAHGVSYNEQFF.

The V and J genes are TRBV5-6 and TRBJ1-6, with D unclear. Deletions cut 1 base from V and 8 bases from J, with 4 bases between. CDR3 length equals 12 residues. Germline assignment: CDR1 SGHDT and CDR2 YYEEEE. The CDR3, as DNA: TGTGCCAGCAGCTTGCCGTATTCACCCCTCCACTTT. Translating it yields CASSLPYSPLHF.